The 13 T cell receptor beta chains given below trace back to one sample, sequenced in a study of T-cell memory formation after mild COVID-19 (dated by TCRdb to the early 2020s). Preparation of the library involved 5' RACE. The instrument was an Illumina NovaSeq 6000. TCRdb handled the public reads itself, with Q25 trimming in fastp and clone calling in MiXCR, and kept productive beta chains. CDR3 protein duplicates are merged, each entry listing the most common genes and DNA. The sample table lists 250,000 to 300,000 distinct CDR3 sequences, 15% to 20% of them with a count of one. 23% of the sample belongs to the ten largest clones. Sample: PBMCs or a T cell subset sorted from them (not recorded which). The receptor set was obtained from a man aged 18 to 30 who had mild COVID-19 (a few samples of this study predate the infection). The sample titles of this study are shuffled in the database, so cell type and time point are left out; the donor was told from shared clones.

Note on this clonotype: A much bigger clone sits one base away, suggesting this may be a read error. The chain links TRBV12-3 or TRBV12-4 to TRBJ2-5; D gene ambiguous. The V gene lost 5 bases and the J gene lost 5 bases, with 12 bases spanning the gap. The CDR3 spans 13 residues. CDR3 amino acids: CASSLGPHETQYF. The CDR3 nucleotides read TGTGCCAGCAGTCTTGGACCCCACGAGACCCAGTACTTC.

The CDR3, as DNA: TGCGCCAGCAGCCAAGATCCTAGGAGCACAGATACGCAGTATTTT. Its translation is CASSQDPRSTDTQYF. The V gene is TRBV4-3, the J gene TRBJ2-3; D call uncertain. The CDR3 runs to 15 residues. Trimming cost V 0 bases and J 0 bases, with 7 bases left between them. CDR1 and CDR2 from the germline V gene are LGHNA and YSLEER.

This clonotype appeared a few times. The rearrangement links TRBV5-1 to TRBJ2-7; the D is unclear. The CDR3 contains 12 residues. The germline V gene has CDR1 SGHRS and CDR2 YFSETQ. Trimming left V 4 bases short and J 10 bases short, with 15 bases between. Here the CDR3 reads CASSPDLLKQYF. CDR3 sequence (DNA): TGCGCCAGCAGCCCGGACCTTCTAAAACAGTACTTC. Variable domain in full (rest from reference TRBV5-1 and TRBJ2-7): KAGVTQTPRYLIKTRGQQVTLSCSPISGHRSVSWYQQTPGQGLQFLFEYFSETQRNKGNFPGRFSGRQFSNSRSEMNVSTLELGDSALYLCASSPDLLKQYFGPGTRLTVT.

V is TRBV7-2 and J is TRBJ2-5; D not resolved. V was cut by 5 bases and J by 5 bases, with 15 bases left in between. Germline V gene lookup returns CDR1 SGHTA and CDR2 FQGNSA. The CDR3 length is 14 residues. CDR3 DNA sequence: TGTGCCAGCAGCCTCCAGTTGGTGGGGGAGACCCAGTACTTC. It translates to CASSLQLVGETQYF.

This clonotype has a handful of counts. The V and J genes are TRBV4-1 and TRBJ1-3; D is unresolved. V dropped 2 bases and J dropped 0 bases, with 11 bases sitting between them. The CDR3 has 16 amino acids. Germline V CDR1 and CDR2: MGHRA, YSYEKL. The CDR3 sequence: CASSQRTASSGNTIYF. DNA for the CDR3: TGCGCCAGCAGCCAACGGACGGCGAGCTCTGGAAACACCATATATTTT.

J is TRBJ2-7 and V is TRBV27; D possibly corresponds to TRBD1 (6 bases). The CDR3 spans 13 residues. From germline, CDR1 is MNHEY and CDR2 SMNVEV (reference sequence). The ends were cut back, 6 bases at V and 3 bases at J, with 12 bases in the middle. The CDR3 spells CASRAGDGYEQYF. CDR3 coding DNA: TGTGCCAGCAGAGCAGGGGATGGCTACGAGCAGTACTTC.

This clonotype was recorded a few times. The V call is TRBV12-3 or TRBV12-4, the J call TRBJ2-2; no reliable D call. Trimming pared 3 bases from V and 6 bases from J, leaving 8 bases between. The CDR3 has 13 amino acids. CDR3 loop: CASSFWAPGELFF. DNA of the CDR3: TGTGCCAGCAGTTTCTGGGCCCCCGGGGAGCTGTTTTTT.

J is TRBJ1-1 and V is TRBV5-5; no reliable D call. Per germline, CDR1 SGHKS and CDR2 YYEKEE (reference sequence). The V and J ends lost 2 bases and 3 bases respectively, with 11 bases between them. The CDR3 has 14 amino acids. The CDR3 bases are TGTGCCAGCAGCTTTATGGCTTTGTACACTGAAGCTTTCTTT. The encoded protein is CASSFMALYTEAFF.

The rearrangement joins TRBV12-3 or TRBV12-4 to TRBJ2-5; D is unclear. Trimming removed 3 bases at V and 4 bases at J, with 12 bases between. The CDR3 is made up of 14 amino acids. CDR3 residues: CASSLLAVLETQYF. In DNA, the CDR3 is TGTGCCAGCAGTTTGTTAGCCGTGTTAGAGACCCAGTACTTC.

This clonotype was counted at least ten times. This chain uses TRBV7-9 with TRBJ1-1; no reliable D call. Germline loops: CDR1 SEHNR, CDR2 FQNEAQ (reference sequence). V lost 11 bases and J 8 bases, leaving 15 bases between the germline ends. CDR3 length: 11 residues. The CDR3 DNA is TGTGCCGGAGCACAGACTCGCGAAGCTTTCTTT. It translates to CAGAQTREAFF.

The chain links TRBV12-3 or TRBV12-4 to TRBJ2-3; 7 nucleotides line up with TRBD2. The CDR3 is 12 amino acids. Unmatched junction bases numbered 8, after V lost 5 bases and J lost 12 bases. This chain's CDR3 is CASSGEGKLQYF. The CDR3 DNA sequence: TGTGCCAGCAGTGGGGAGGGAAAGCTCCAGTATTTT.

The rearrangement joins TRBV12-3 or TRBV12-4 to TRBJ2-1; 8 bases are shared with TRBD2. Germline trimming cut 5 bases from V and 7 bases from J; bases unmatched to any gene: 7. This CDR3 comprises 14 residues. In DNA form, the CDR3 reads TGTGCCAGCAGTCCGATGCGACTAGCGAATGAGCAGTTCTTC. Its translation is CASSPMRLANEQFF.

This clonotype was detected a few times. At one boundary the junction diverges from the germline segment, which might be a read error. The chain couples TRBV7-7 to TRBJ1-1, with D possibly matching TRBD1 (5 bases). The CDR3 consists of 14 residues. The germline V gene encodes CDR1 SSHAT and CDR2 FNYEAQ (reference sequence). The CDR3, as DNA: TGTGCTAGCAGCTCCCTTCTCCCGGGGGCTGAAGCTTTCTTT. It codes for CASSSLLPGAEAFF.